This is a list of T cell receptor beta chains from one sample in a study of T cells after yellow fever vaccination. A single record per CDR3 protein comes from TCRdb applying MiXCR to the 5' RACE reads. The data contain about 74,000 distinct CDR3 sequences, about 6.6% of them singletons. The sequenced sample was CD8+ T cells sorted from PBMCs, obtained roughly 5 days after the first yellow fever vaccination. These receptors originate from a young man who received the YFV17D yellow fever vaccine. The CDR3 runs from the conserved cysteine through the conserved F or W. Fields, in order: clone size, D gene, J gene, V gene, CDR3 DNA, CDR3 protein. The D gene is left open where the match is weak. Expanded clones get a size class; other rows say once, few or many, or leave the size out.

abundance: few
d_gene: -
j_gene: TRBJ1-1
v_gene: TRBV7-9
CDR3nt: TGTGCCAGCAGCTGGGTGAACACTGAAGCTTTCTTT
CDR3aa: CASSWVNTEAFF

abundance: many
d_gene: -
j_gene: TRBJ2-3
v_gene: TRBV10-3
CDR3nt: TGTGCCATCAGTGAGACTAGCACAGATACGCAGTATTTT
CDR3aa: CAISETSTDTQYF

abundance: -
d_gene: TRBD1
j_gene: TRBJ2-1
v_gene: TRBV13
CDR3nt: TGTGCCAGCAGCCGGGACAGGGGCCATGAGCAGTTCTTC
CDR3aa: CASSRDRGHEQFF

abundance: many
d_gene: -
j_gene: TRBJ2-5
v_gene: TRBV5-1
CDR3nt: TGCGCCAGCAGATATGACCGGGACTACCAAGAGACCCAGTACTTC
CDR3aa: CASRYDRDYQETQYF

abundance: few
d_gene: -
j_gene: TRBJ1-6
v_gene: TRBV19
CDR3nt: TGTGCCAGTAGTATAGCCCTTAATTCACCCCTCCACTTT
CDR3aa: CASSIALNSPLHF

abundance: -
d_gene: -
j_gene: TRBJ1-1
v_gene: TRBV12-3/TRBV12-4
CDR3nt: TGTGCCAGCCAGGACGGGAGGGGATTGGACACTGAAGCTTTCTTT
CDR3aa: CASQDGRGLDTEAFF

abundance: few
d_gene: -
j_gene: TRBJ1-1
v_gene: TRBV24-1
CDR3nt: TGTGCCACTCCCCCTTCTGACAGACCAAACACTGAAGCTTTCTTT
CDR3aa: CATPPSDRPNTEAFF

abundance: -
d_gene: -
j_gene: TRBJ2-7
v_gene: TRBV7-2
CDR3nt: TGTTCCAGCAGCCCCGGACGGATTTCCCTCCACGAGCAGTACTTC
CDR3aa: CSSSPGRISLHEQYF

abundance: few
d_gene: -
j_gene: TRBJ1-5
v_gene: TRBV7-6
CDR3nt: TGTGCCAGCAGCCGGGGGGGTGGTAGCAATCAGCCCCAGCATTTT
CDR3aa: CASSRGGGSNQPQHF

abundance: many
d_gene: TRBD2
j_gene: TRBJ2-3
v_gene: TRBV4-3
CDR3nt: TGCGCCAGCAGCCAAGATGGAGCGGGGGGCACAGATACGCAGTATTTT
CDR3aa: CASSQDGAGGTDTQYF

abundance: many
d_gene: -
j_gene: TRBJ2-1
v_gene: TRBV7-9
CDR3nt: TGTGCCGGAAGCAGGGGAGCTACCTACAATGAGCAGTTCTTC
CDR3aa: CAGSRGATYNEQFF

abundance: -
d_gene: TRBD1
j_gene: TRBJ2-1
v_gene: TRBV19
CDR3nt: TGTGCCAGTACCGAAATTGGGCGTGGGACAGGGGCATTTTGGTCCTACAATGAGCAGTTCTTC
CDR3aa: CASTEIGRGTGAFWSYNEQFF

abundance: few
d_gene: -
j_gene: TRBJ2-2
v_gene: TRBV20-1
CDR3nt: TGCAGTGCAATCAGGACGGGGGTTGGGACCGGGGAGCTGTTTTTT
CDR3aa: CSAIRTGVGTGELFF

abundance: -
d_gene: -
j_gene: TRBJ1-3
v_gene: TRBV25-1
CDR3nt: TGTGCCAGCAGTGAGAGTCCGGGAAACACCATATATTTT
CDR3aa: CASSESPGNTIYF

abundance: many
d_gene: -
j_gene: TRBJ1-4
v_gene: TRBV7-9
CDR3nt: TGTGCCAGCAGCTTCCAGAGTGATGAAAAACTGTTTTTT
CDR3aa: CASSFQSDEKLFF

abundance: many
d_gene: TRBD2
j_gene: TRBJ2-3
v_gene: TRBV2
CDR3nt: TGTGCCAGCAGCGGACTAGCGGGGGGCACAGATACGCAGTATTTT
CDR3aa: CASSGLAGGTDTQYF

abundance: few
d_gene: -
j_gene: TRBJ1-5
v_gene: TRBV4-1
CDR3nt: TGCGCCAGCAGCCAAGGTCAGGGGACGAATCAGCCCCAGCATTTT
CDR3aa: CASSQGQGTNQPQHF

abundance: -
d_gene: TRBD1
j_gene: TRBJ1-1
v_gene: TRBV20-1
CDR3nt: TGCAGTGCAGATGGCCGCCGTCAAACAGGGGGCGCGTCCACTGAAGCTTTCTTT
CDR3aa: CSADGRRQTGGASTEAFF

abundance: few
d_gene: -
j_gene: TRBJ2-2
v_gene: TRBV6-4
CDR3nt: TGTGCCAGCAGTGACTCAGAGGTCGGGGAGCTGTTTTTT
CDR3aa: CASSDSEVGELFF

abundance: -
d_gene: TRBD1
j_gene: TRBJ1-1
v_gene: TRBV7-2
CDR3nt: TGTGCCAGCAGCTTGGACAGGGCCCTTTTTATGAACACTGAAGCTTTCTTT
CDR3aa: CASSLDRALFMNTEAFF

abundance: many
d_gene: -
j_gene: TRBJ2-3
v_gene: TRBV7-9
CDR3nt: TGTGCCAGCAGCGTCACGGGGGGCCGAGGGGATACGCAGTATTTT
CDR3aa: CASSVTGGRGDTQYF

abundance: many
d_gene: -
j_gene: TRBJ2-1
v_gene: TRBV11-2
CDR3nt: TGTGCCAGCAGCTTAGCCGGAGCTCGGAATGAGCAGTTCTTC
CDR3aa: CASSLAGARNEQFF